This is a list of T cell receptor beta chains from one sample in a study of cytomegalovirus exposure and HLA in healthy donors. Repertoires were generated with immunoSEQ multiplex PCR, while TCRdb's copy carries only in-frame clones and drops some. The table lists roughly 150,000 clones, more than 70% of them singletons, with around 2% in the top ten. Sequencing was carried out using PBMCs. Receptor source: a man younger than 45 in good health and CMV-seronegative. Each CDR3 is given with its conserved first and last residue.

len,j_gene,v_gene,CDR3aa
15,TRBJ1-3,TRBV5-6,CASSGPYGGGNTIYF
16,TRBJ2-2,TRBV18,CASSPLAGANTGELFF
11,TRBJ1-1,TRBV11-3,CATLGGAGAFF
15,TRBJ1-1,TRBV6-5,CASSYSLGPNTEAFF
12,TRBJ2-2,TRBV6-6,CASSFTGGELFF
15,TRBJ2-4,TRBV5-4,CASSLGGNAKNIQYF
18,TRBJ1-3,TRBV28,CARATMRQSLKTGNTIYF
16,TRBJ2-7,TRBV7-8,CASSYYPSGSSYEQYF
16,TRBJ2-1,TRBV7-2,CASQIGVAGGGNEQFF
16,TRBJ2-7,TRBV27,CASSPSGLAGVYEQYF
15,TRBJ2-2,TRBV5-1,CASSLQTGGTGELFF
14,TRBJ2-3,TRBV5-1,CASSEGLGTDTQYF
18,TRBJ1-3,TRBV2,CASSDTAAGKDPGNTIYF
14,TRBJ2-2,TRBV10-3,CAIGGTQNTGELFF
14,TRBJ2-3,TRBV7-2,CASSPQRGTDTQYF
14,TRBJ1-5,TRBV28,CAIQGPSLSQPQHF
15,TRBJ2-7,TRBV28,CASSPLSGSAHEQYF
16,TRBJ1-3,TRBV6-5,CASSYSTAYEGNTIYF
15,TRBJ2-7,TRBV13,CASRPHLDSSYEQYF
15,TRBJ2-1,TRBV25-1,CASSERDREGNEQFF
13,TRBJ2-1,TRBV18,CASSPPDRLEQFF
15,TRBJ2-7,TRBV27,CASRPGQGFPYEQYF
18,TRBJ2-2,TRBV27,CASSLALAGAANTGELFF
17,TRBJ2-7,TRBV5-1,CASSVGLMGGASYEQYF
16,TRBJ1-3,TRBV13,CASSSTPGASGNTIYF
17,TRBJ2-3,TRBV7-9,CASSQGLGQTSTDTQYF